These T cell receptor beta chains were read from a single sample in a study of T-cell reconstitution after alpha-beta-depleted transplantation in children. TCRdb passed the PCR reads through MiXCR, listing each CDR3 protein once. Of around 440,000 distinct CDR3 sequences listed, about 10% are singletons. Material: PBMCs, obtained before TCRalphabeta/CD19-depleted stem cell transplant. Source of these receptors: a child younger than 10 with inherited bone marrow failure, due to receive a stem cell transplant. The CDR3 runs from the conserved cysteine through the conserved F or W. The D gene is left open where the match is weak. Not every row has a clone size; where given, it reads once, few, many or a size class.

d_call: TRBD2; j_call: TRBJ2-1; clone_size: many; v_call: TRBV29-1; cdr3_nt: TGCAGCGTTGACGGGACTAGCGGGAGAGGGAATGAGCAGTTCTTC; cdr3_aa: CSVDGTSGRGNEQFF
d_call: TRBD2; j_call: TRBJ2-2; clone_size: many; v_call: TRBV29-1; cdr3_nt: TGCAGCGTTGAAATACGGGAGGAGGCCTCGAACACCGGGGAGCTGTTTTTT; cdr3_aa: CSVEIREEASNTGELFF
d_call: NA; j_call: TRBJ2-2; clone_size: many; v_call: TRBV12-3/TRBV12-4; cdr3_nt: TGTGCCAGCAGCTCTCGGGCGGTAAACACCGGGGAGCTGTTTTTT; cdr3_aa: CASSSRAVNTGELFF
d_call: NA; j_call: TRBJ1-5; clone_size: NA; v_call: TRBV18; cdr3_nt: TGTGCCAGCTCACCAACGGATAGCAATCAGCCCCAGCATTTT; cdr3_aa: CASSPTDSNQPQHF
d_call: TRBD2; j_call: TRBJ2-5; clone_size: many; v_call: TRBV20-1; cdr3_nt: TGCAGTGCTAGAGGGACTAGCGGAGGGGGGACCCAGTACTTC; cdr3_aa: CSARGTSGGGTQYF
d_call: NA; j_call: TRBJ2-1; clone_size: many; v_call: TRBV6-5; cdr3_nt: TGTGCCAGCAGTTACTCCCGGTGGAATGAGCAGTTCTTC; cdr3_aa: CASSYSRWNEQFF
d_call: TRBD1; j_call: TRBJ2-2; clone_size: few; v_call: TRBV29-1; cdr3_nt: TGCAGCGTTGTTGGGACAGGTCTGGGGGAGCTGTTTTTT; cdr3_aa: CSVVGTGLGELFF
d_call: TRBD2; j_call: TRBJ2-2; clone_size: many; v_call: TRBV20-1; cdr3_nt: TGCAGTGCTAGAGATAGGACTAGCGGGAGGACCCCTTCCGACACCGGGGAGCTGTTTTTT; cdr3_aa: CSARDRTSGRTPSDTGELFF
d_call: TRBD2; j_call: TRBJ2-3; clone_size: NA; v_call: TRBV30; cdr3_nt: TGTGCCTGGAGTGTACTGTCCGGGAGGCCCACAGATACGCAGTATTTT; cdr3_aa: CAWSVLSGRPTDTQYF
d_call: NA; j_call: TRBJ1-1; clone_size: many; v_call: TRBV20-1; cdr3_nt: TGCAGTGCTAGTCTATTTGTGGACAGTAATTTTTTCTTT; cdr3_aa: CSASLFVDSNFFF
d_call: NA; j_call: TRBJ1-4; clone_size: many; v_call: TRBV4-2; cdr3_nt: TGTGCCAGCAGCCCAAGACAGGAGATAGAAAAACTGTTTTTT; cdr3_aa: CASSPRQEIEKLFF
d_call: NA; j_call: TRBJ2-2; clone_size: many; v_call: TRBV12-3/TRBV12-4; cdr3_nt: TGTGCCAGCAGTTTAGCGCAATGGGGCGGGGAGCTGTTTTTT; cdr3_aa: CASSLAQWGGELFF
d_call: NA; j_call: TRBJ2-7; clone_size: many; v_call: TRBV11-1; cdr3_nt: TGTGCCAGCAGCCTAAGCCCTTACACGTATCTGCTGGCAGGCGAGCAGTACTTC; cdr3_aa: CASSLSPYTYLLAGEQYF
d_call: NA; j_call: TRBJ2-5; clone_size: many; v_call: TRBV27; cdr3_nt: TGTGCCAGCAGTTTATTTGGTCCGCTTCAAGAGACCCAGTACTTC; cdr3_aa: CASSLFGPLQETQYF
d_call: TRBD1; j_call: TRBJ2-7; clone_size: NA; v_call: TRBV29-1; cdr3_nt: TGCAGCGTTCTGGGACAGGGGGCATCCGGCGACGAGCAGTACTTC; cdr3_aa: CSVLGQGASGDEQYF
d_call: TRBD2; j_call: TRBJ2-7; clone_size: NA; v_call: TRBV11-2; cdr3_nt: TGTGCCATCAGCAGAGGAGTAGCGGGATTCTACGAGCAGTACTTC; cdr3_aa: CAISRGVAGFYEQYF
d_call: TRBD1; j_call: TRBJ1-1; clone_size: once; v_call: TRBV4-3; cdr3_nt: TGCGCCAGCAGCCAAGTAGGGGCAGGGGGCTCGAACACTGAAGCTTTCTTT; cdr3_aa: CASSQVGAGGSNTEAFF
d_call: TRBD2; j_call: TRBJ2-1; clone_size: few; v_call: TRBV20-1; cdr3_nt: TGCAGTGCTAGAGACGGCGGGAGGGCTAGTGAGCAGTTCTTC; cdr3_aa: CSARDGGRASEQFF